These T cell receptor beta chains were read from a single sample in a study of CD8 T cell repertoires and HIV-1 epitope variants. Method: immunoSEQ multiplex PCR; TCRdb's copy keeps in-frame clones and lacks some. This table holds about 1,200 clones, 60% to 75% found once. Their specific antigens are unknown. Sequenced: cultured CD8+ T cells derived from PBMCs. These receptors were collected from a male donor with HIV. Both conserved end residues are part of each CDR3. The D gene is left open where the match is weak. Not all rows give a size; the values are once, few, many and, for expanded clones, a class.

TRBJ2-1	TRBV28	.	.	CASSKPLGFNEQFF	TGTGCCAGCAGTAAACCTCTAGGATTCAATGAGCAGTTCTTC
TRBJ1-5	TRBV5-3	.	few	CARSGTDYRALGERNQPQHF	TGTGCCAGAAGCGGTACCGATTACAGGGCCCTGGGCGAGAGGAATCAGCCCCAGCATTTT
TRBJ2-3	TRBV7-8	.	.	CASSGASTDTQYF	TGTGCCAGCAGCGGCGCTAGCACAGATACGCAGTATTTT
TRBJ2-5	TRBV5-1	.	.	CASSLEGQGTQYF	TGCGCCAGCAGCTTGGAGGGGCAGGGGACCCAGTACTTC
TRBJ2-5	TRBV7-9	.	.	CASSPHSQETQYF	TGTGCCAGCAGCCCCCACAGTCAAGAGACCCAGTACTTC
TRBJ2-2	TRBV9	.	.	CASSVGDWGELFF	TGTGCCAGCAGCGTAGGGGACTGGGGGGAGCTGTTTTTT
TRBJ2-1	TRBV12-2	.	.	CASRFEGLEREGVVYEQFF	TGTGCAAGTCGCTTTGAGGGACTCGAGCGGGAAGGGGTTGTTTATGAGCAGTTCTTC
TRBJ2-7	TRBV5-6	.	.	CASSWSENMVYEQYF	TGTGCCAGCAGCTGGTCCGAAAATATGGTGTACGAGCAGTACTTC
TRBJ1-5	TRBV27	.	few	CASSKSRDGNNQPQHF	TGTGCCAGCAGTAAGAGCCGGGACGGAAACAATCAGCCCCAGCATTTT
TRBJ1-1	TRBV19	TRBD1	.	CASSTRTGVQTEAFF	TGTGCCAGTAGTACCCGAACAGGGGTGCAAACTGAAGCTTTCTTT